This T cell receptor beta chain is drawn from a study of blood T cell repertoires in COVID-19. Overall study: Whether acute or convalescent, the COVID-19 samples came from the United States, Italy and Spain.

Original processing notes: Amplification of reference gene primers provided the estimated nucleated cell counts. The repertoire was sequenced with immunoSEQ multiplex PCR; TCRdb's copy has only in-frame clones and lacks some. The V and J calls and clone size are taken from that table; D and trimming were inferred from the DNA. The sample has over 300,000 clones, 85% to 90% seen once; the top ten hold 6.5%. Germline CDR1 and CDR2: MNHEY and SVGEGT. This CDR3 comprises 17 residues. J gave up 2 bases and V 2 bases, and 10 bases lay outside the gene matches. The chain joins TRBV6-2 or TRBV6-3 to TRBJ2-3; TRBD2 agrees at 7 bases. The TCR comes from a man younger than 30 with active or convalescent COVID-19. The sample comprised peripheral blood. The CDR3 DNA sequence: TGTGCCAGCAGTTACGACCCTACTAGCGCTGACACAGATACGCAGTATTTT. As protein: CASSYDPTSADTDTQYF.